The text below deals with one TCR beta chain. The sample originates from a study of T cell changes during pregnancy in multiple sclerosis. The CDR3 is 14 amino acids. J lost 7 bases, V lost 6 bases, and 10 bases had no gene match. The germline V gene has CDR1 SGDLS and CDR2 YYNGEE. Data came from immunoSEQ multiplex PCR; TCRdb stores just in-frame clones and leaves some out. The sample holds tens of thousands of clones; 85% to 95% are singletons and the top ten take under 7%. The sample was CD8+ T cells from peripheral blood mononuclear cells, taken in the third trimester of pregnancy. The chain recombines TRBV9 with TRBJ1-1; 9 nucleotides align to TRBD1. This TCR was sampled from a female donor with multiple sclerosis, enrolled in a pregnancy study. The CDR3 reads CASTPGQGFFEAFF. The CDR3 DNA reads TGTGCCAGCACCCCGGGACAGGGATTTTTTGAAGCTTTCTTT. Based on the CDR3 plus reference TRBV9 and TRBJ1-1, the full variable domain is DSGVTQTPKHLITATGQRVTLRCSPRSGDLSVYWYQQSLDQGLQFLIQYYNGEERAKGNILERFSAQQFPDLHSELNLSSLELGDSALYFCASTPGQGFFEAFFGQGTRLTVV.